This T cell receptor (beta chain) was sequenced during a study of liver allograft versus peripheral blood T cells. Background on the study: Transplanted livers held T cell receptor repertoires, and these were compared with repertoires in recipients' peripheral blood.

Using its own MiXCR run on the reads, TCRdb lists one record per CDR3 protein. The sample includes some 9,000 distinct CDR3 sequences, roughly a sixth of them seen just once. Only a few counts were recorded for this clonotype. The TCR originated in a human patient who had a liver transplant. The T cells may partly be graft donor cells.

The CDR3 reads CASTTGTSGVYEQYF. The CDR3 DNA reads as TGTGCCAGCACGACCGGGACTAGCGGGGTCTACGAGCAGTACTTC. This sequence joins TRBV3-1 and TRBJ2-7; 13 positions match TRBD2. The trim removed 7 bases at V and 3 bases at J, leaving 6 bases unmatched. Germline V gene lookup returns CDR1 LGHDT and CDR2 YNNKEL (reference sequence). This CDR3 is built from 15 residues.